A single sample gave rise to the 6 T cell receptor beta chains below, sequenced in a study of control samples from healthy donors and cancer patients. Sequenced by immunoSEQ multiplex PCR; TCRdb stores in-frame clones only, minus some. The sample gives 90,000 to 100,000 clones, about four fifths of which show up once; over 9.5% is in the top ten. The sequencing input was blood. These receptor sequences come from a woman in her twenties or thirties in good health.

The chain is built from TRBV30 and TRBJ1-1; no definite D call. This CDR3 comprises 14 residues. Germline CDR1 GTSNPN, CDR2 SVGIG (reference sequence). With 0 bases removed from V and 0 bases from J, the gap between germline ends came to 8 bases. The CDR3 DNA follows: TGTGCCTGGAGTGTAGGACGGTTGAACACTGAAGCTTTCTTT. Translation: CAWSVGRLNTEAFF.

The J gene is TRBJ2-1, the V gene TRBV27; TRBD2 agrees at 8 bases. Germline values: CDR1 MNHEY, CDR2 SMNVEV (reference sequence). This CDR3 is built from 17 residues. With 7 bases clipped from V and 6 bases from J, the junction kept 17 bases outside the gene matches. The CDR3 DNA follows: TGTGCCAGCACTAAGCTCTTCGGGACTAGAGCAATCAATGAGCAGTTCTTC. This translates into CASTKLFGTRAINEQFF.

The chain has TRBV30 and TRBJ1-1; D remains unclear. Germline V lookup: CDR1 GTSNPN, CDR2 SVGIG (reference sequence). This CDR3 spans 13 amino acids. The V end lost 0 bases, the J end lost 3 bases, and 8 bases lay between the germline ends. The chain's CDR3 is CAWSVRSYTEAFF. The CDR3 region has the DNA TGTGCCTGGAGTGTACGTTCATACACTGAAGCTTTCTTT.

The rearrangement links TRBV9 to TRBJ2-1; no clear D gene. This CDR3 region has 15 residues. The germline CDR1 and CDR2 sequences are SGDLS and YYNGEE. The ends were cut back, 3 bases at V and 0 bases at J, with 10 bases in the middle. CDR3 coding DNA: TGTGCCAGCAGCGGGTTAATAAGCTCCTACAATGAGCAGTTCTTC. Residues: CASSGLISSYNEQFF.

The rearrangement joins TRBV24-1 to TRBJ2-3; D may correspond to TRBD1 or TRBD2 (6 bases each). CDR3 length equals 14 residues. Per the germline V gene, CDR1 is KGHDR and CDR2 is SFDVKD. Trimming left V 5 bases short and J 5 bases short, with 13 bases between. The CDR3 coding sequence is TGTGCCACCAGTGGTGGGGGGCCTCGAGATACGCAGTATTTT. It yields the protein CATSGGGPRDTQYF.

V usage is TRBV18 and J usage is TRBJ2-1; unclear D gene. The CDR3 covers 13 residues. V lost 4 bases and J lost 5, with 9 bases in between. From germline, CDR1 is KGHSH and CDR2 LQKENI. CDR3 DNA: TGTGCCAGCTCACGGGGTCGGGACAATGAGCAGTTCTTC. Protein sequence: CASSRGRDNEQFF.